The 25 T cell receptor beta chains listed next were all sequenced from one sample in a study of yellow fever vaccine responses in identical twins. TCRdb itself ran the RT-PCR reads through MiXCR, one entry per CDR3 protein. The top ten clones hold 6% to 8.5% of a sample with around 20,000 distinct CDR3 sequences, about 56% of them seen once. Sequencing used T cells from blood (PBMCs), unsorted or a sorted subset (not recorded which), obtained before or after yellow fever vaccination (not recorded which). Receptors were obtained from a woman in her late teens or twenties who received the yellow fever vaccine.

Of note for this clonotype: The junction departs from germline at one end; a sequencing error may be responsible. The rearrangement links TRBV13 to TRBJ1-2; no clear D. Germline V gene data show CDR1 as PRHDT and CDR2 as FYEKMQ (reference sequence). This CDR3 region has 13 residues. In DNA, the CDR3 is TGTGCCGGCAGCTTAGGCCGTAACTATGGCTACACCTTC. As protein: CAGSLGRNYGYTF.

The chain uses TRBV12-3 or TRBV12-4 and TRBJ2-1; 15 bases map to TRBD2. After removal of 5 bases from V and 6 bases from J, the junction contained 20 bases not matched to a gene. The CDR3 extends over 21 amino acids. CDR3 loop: CASSPISLTGTSGRRGNEQFF. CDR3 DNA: TGTGCCAGCAGTCCCATAAGCTTGACCGGGACTAGCGGGAGGAGGGGCAATGAGCAGTTCTTC.

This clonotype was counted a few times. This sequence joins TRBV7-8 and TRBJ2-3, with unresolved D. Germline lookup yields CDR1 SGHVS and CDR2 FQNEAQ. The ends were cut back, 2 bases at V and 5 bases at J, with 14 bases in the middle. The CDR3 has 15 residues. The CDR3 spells CASSLLTGLEDTQYF. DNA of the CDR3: TGTGCCAGCAGCTTATTAACCGGGTTGGAAGATACGCAGTATTTT.

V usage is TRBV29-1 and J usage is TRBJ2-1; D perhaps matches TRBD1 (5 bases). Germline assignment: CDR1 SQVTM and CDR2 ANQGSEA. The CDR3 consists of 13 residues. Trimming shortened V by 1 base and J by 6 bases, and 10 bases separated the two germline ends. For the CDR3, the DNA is TGCAGCGTTGAAGTCAGGGCGGTCAATGAGCAGTTCTTC. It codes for CSVEVRAVNEQFF.

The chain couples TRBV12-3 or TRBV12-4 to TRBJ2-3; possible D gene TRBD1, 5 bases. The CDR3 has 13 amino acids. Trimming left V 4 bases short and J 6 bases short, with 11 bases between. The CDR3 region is CASSWGPDDTQYF. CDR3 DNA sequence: TGTGCCAGCAGTTGGGGCCCTGACGATACGCAGTATTTT.

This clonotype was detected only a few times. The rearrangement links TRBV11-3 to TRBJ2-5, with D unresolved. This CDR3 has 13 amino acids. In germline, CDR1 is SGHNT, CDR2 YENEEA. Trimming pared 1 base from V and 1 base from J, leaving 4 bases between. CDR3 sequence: CASSLGAQETQYF. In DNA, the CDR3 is TGTGCCAGCAGCTTAGGAGCCCAAGAGACCCAGTACTTC.

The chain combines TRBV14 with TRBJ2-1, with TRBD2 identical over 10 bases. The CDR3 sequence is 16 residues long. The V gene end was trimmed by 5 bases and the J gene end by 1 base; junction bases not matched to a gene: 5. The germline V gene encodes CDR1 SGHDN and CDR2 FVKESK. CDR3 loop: CASSWLAGASYNEQFF. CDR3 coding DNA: TGTGCCAGCAGCTGGCTAGCGGGGGCTTCCTACAATGAGCAGTTCTTC.

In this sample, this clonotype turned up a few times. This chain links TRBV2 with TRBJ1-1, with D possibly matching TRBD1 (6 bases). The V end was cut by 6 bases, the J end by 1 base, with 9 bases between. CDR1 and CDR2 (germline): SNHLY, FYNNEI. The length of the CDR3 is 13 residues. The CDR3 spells CASRVQGNTEAFF. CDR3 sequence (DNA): TGTGCCAGCAGGGTACAGGGGAACACTGAAGCTTTCTTT.

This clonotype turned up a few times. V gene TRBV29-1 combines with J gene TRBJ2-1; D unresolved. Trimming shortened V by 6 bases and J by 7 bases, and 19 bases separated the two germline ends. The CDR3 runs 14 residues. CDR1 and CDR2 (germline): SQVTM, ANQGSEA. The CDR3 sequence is CSVRHDPLGNEQFF. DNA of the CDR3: TGCAGCGTGCGACATGATCCCCTAGGGAATGAGCAGTTCTTC.

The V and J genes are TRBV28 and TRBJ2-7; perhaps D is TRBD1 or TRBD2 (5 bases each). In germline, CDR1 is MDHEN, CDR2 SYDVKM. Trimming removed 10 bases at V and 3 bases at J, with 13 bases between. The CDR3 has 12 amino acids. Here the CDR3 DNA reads TGTGCCACCAGGGACGCAGTCTACGAGCAGTACTTC. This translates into CATRDAVYEQYF.

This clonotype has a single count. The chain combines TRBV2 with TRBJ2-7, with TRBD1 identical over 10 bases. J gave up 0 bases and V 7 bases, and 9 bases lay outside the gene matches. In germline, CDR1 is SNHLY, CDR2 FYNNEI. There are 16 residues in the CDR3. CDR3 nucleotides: TGTGCCAGCAACCAAAGGGGGACAGGGGCCTCCTACGAGCAGTACTTC. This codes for CASNQRGTGASYEQYF. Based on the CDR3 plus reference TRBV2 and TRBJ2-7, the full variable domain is EPEVTQTPSHQVTQMGQEVILRCVPISNHLYFYWYRQILGQKVEFLVSFYNNEISEKSEIFDDQFSVERPDGSNFTLKIRSTKLEDSAMYFCASNQRGTGASYEQYFGPGTRLTVT.

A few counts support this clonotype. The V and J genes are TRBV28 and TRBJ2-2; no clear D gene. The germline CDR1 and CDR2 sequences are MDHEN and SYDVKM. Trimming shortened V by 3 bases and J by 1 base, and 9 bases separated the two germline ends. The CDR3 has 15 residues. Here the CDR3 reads CASSLRQGNTGELFF. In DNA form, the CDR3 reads TGTGCCAGCAGTTTGCGGCAAGGGAACACCGGGGAGCTGTTTTTT.

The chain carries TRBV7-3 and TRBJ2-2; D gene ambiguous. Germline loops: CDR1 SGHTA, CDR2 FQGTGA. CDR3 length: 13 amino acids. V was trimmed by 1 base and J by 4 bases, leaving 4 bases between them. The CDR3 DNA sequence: TGTGCCAGCAGCTTAAGTAGCACCGGGGAGCTGTTTTTT. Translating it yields CASSLSSTGELFF.

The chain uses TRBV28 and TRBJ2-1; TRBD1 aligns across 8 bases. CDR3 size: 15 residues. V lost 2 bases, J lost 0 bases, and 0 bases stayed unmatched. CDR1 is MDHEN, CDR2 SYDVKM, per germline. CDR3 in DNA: TGTGCCAGCAGTTTAGACAGGGGCTCCTACAATGAGCAGTTCTTC. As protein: CASSLDRGSYNEQFF.

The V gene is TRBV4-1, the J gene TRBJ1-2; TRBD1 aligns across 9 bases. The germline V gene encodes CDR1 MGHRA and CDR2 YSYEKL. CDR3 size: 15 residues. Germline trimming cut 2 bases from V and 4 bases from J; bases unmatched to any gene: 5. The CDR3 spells CASSQPQTGGYGYTF. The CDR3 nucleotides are TGCGCCAGCAGCCAACCCCAGACAGGGGGCTATGGCTACACCTTC.

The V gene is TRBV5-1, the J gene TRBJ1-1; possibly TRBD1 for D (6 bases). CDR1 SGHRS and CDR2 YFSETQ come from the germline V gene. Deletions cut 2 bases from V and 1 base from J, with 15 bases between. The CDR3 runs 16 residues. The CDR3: CASSFGQTDANTEAFF. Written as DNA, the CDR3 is TGCGCCAGCAGCTTTGGACAGACCGACGCGAACACTGAAGCTTTCTTT.

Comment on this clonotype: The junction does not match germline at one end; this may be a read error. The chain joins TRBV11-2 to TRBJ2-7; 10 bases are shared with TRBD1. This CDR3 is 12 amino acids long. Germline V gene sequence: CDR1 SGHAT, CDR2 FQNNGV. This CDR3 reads CASSADRGHMDF. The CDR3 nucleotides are TGTGCCAGCAGCGCAGACAGGGGGCATATGGACTTC.

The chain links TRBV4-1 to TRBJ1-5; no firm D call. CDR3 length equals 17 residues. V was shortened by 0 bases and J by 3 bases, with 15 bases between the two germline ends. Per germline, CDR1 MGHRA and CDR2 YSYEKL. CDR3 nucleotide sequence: TGCGCCAGCAGCCAAGAGTCTCCGGTAGAACTCAATCAGCCCCAGCATTTT. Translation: CASSQESPVELNQPQHF.

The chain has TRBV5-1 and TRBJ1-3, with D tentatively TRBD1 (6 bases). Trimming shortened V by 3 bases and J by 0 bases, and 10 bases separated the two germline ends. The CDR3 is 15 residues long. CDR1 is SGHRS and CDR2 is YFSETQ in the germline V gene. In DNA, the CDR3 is TGCGCCAGCAGCTATCAAGGGGGCTCTGGAAACACCATATATTTT. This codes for CASSYQGGSGNTIYF.

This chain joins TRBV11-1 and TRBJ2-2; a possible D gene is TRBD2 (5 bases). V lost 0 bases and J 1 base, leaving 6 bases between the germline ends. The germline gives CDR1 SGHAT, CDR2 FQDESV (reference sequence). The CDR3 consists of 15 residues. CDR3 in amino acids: CASSLAGLNTGELFF. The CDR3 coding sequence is TGTGCCAGCAGCTTAGCCGGACTGAACACCGGGGAGCTGTTTTTT.

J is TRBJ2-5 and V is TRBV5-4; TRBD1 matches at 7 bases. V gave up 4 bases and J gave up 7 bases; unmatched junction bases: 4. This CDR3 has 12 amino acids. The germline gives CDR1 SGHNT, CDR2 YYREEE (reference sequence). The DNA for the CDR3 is TGTGCCAGCAGCACTAGACAGGGGACCCAGTACTTC. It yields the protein CASSTRQGTQYF.

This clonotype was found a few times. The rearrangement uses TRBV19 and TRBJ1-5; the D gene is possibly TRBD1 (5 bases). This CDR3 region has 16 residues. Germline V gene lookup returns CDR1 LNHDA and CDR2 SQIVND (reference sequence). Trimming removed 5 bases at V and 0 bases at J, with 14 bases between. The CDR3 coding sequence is TGTGCCAGTAGTTATGGGACGGTACTTAGCAATCAGCCCCAGCATTTT. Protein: CASSYGTVLSNQPQHF.

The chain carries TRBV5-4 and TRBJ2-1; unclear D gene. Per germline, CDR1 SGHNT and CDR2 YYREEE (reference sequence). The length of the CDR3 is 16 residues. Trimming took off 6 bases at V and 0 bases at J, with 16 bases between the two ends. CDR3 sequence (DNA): TGTGCCAGCAACCCTCGGACGGAAGACTCCTACAATGAGCAGTTCTTC. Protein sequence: CASNPRTEDSYNEQFF.

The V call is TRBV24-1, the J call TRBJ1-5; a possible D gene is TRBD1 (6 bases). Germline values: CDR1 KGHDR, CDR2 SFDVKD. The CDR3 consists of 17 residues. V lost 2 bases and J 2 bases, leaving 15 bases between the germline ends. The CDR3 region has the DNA TGTGCCACCAGTGATTCGGCAATACAGGGTCGCAATCAGCCCCAGCATTTT. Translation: CATSDSAIQGRNQPQHF.

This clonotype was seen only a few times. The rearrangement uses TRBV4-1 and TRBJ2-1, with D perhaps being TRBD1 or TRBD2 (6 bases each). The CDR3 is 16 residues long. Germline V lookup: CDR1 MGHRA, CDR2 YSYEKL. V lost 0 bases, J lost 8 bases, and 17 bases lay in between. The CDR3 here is CASSQDRGLAKDEQFF. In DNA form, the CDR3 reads TGCGCCAGCAGCCAAGATCGGGGGCTAGCGAAGGATGAGCAGTTCTTC.